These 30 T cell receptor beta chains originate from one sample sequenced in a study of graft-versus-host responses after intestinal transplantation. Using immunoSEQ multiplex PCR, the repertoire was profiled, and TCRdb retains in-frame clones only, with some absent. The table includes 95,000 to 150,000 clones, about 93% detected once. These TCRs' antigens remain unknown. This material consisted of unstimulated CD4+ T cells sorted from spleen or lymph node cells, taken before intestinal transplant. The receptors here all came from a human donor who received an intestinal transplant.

The chain's CDR3 is CASSSPGLPSSYEQYF. The CDR3, as DNA: TGTGCCAGCAGCTCCCCGGGACTACCTTCCTCCTACGAGCAGTACTTC. This chain joins TRBV7-2 and TRBJ2-7, with 7 nucleotides matching TRBD2. The CDR3 totals 16 residues. The V and J ends lost 4 bases and 0 bases, in that order; junction bases with no gene match: 9. CDR1 SGHTA and CDR2 FQGNSA come from the germline V gene.

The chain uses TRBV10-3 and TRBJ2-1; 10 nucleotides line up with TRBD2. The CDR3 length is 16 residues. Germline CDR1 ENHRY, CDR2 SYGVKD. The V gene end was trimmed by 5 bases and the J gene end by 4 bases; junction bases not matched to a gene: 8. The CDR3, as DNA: TGTGCCATCAGTTCCTCTAGCGGGAGAGGTTACAATGAGCAGTTCTTC. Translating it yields CAISSSSGRGYNEQFF.

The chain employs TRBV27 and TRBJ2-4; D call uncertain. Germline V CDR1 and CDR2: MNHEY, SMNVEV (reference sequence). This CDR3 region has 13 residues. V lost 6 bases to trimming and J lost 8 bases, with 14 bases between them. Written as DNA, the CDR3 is TGTGCCAGCAGGCAGACCTCGAGTGACATTCAGTACTTC. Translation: CASRQTSSDIQYF.

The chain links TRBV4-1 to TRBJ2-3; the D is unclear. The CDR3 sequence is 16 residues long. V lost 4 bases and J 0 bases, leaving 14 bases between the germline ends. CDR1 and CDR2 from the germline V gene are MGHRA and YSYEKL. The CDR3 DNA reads TGCGCCAGCAGCCTTTCCGGGTACTGGAGCACAGATACGCAGTATTTT. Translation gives CASSLSGYWSTDTQYF.

The CDR3 sequence is CASSQIIGVLFEQFF. In DNA form, the CDR3 reads TGCGCCAGCAGCCAAATAATCGGTGTCTTATTTGAGCAGTTCTTC. The rearrangement links TRBV4-1 to TRBJ2-1; D ambiguous. The germline V and J ends were trimmed by 2 bases and 9 bases, with 17 bases remaining between them. The germline V gene encodes CDR1 MGHRA and CDR2 YSYEKL. This CDR3 is 15 amino acids long.

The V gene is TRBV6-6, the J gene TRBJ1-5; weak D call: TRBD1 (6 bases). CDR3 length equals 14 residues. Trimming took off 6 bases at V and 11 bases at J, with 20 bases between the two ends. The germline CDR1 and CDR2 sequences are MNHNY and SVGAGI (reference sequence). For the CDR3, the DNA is TGTGCCAGCAGCCCACTACTCGACAGGCTCGCCCAGCATTTT. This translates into CASSPLLDRLAQHF.

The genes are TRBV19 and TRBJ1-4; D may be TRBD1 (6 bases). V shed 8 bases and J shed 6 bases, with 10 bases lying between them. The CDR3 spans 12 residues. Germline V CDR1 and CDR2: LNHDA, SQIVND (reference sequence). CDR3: CASSGADEKLFF. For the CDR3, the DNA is TGTGCCAGTTCAGGGGCCGATGAAAAACTGTTTTTT.

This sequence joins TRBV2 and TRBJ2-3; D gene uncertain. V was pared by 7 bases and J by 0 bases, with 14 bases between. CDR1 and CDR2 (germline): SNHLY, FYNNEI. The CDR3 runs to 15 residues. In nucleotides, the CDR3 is TGTGCCAGCATTCCTGTGGCTTTCAGCACAGATACGCAGTATTTT. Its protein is CASIPVAFSTDTQYF.

In nucleotides, the CDR3 is TGTGCCAGCATGCGGCCAAGCTCCTACGAGCAGTACTTC. Translation gives CASMRPSSYEQYF. The V call is TRBV28, the J call TRBJ2-5; D gene ambiguous. The J call could be wrong; TRBJ2-7 is a better fit for the DNA end. The CDR3 runs to 13 residues. Germline CDR1 reads MDHEN; CDR2 reads SYDVKM.

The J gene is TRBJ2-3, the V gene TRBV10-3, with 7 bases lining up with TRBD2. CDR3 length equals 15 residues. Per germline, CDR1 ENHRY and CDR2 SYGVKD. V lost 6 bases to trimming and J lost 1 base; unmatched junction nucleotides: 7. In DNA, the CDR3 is TGTGCCATCAGCGACATAGCGGGCGGCACAGATACGCAGTATTTT. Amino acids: CAISDIAGGTDTQYF.

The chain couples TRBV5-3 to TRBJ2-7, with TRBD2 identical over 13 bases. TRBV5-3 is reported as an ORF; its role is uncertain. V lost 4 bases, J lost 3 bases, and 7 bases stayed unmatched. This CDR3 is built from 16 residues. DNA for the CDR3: TGTGCCAGAAGCGCTACGGGACTAGCGGGAATCTACGAGCAGTACTTC. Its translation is CARSATGLAGIYEQYF.

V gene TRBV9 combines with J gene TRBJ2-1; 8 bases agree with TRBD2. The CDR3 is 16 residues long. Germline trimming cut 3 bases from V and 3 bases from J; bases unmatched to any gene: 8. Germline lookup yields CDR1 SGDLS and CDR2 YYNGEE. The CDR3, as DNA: TGTGCCAGCAGCGACGTCCAACTAGCGGTCTACAATGAGCAGTTCTTC. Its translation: CASSDVQLAVYNEQFF.

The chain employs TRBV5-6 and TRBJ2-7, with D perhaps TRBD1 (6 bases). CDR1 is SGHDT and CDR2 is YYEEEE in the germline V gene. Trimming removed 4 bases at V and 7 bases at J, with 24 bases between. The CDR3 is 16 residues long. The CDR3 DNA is TGTGCCAGCAGCCCAACAGGGCAAAGAACTCCTAAAGAGCAGTACTTC. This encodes CASSPTGQRTPKEQYF.

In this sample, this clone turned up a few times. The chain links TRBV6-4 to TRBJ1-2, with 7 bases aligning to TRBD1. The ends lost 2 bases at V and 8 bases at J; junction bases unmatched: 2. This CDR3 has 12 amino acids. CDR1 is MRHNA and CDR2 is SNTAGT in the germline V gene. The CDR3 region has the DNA TGTGCCAGCAGTGACCGACAGGGCGGCTACACCTTC. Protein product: CASSDRQGGYTF.

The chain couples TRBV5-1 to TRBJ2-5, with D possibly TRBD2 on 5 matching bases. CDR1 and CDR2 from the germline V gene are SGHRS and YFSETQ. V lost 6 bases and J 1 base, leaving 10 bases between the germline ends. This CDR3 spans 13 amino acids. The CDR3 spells CASNPGSQETQYF. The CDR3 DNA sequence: TGCGCCAGCAACCCGGGGTCCCAAGAGACCCAGTACTTC.

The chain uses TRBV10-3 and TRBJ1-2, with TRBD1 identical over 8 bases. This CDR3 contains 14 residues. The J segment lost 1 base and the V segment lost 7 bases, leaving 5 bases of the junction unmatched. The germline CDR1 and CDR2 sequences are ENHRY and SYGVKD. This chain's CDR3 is CAITGQGLNYGYTF. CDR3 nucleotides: TGTGCCATCACCGGACAGGGACTTAACTATGGCTACACCTTC.

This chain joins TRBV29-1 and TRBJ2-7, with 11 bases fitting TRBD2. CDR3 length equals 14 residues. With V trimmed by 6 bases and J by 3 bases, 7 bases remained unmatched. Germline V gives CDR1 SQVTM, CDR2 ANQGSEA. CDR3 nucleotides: TGCAGCGTCCCCGGACTAGCGGGTCGCTACGAGCAGTACTTC. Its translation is CSVPGLAGRYEQYF.

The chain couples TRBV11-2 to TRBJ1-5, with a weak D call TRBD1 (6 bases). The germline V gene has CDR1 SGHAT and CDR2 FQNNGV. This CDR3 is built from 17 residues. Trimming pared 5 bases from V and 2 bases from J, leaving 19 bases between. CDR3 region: CASSPGGQSRGNQPQHF. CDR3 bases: TGTGCCAGCAGCCCTGGAGGACAGTCGAGGGGCAATCAGCCCCAGCATTTT.

The CDR3 region is CASSKRQGEKLFF. The CDR3 DNA follows: TGTGCCAGCAGCAAAAGACAGGGTGAAAAACTGTTTTTT. The chain links TRBV21-1 to TRBJ1-4; the table assigns TRBD1, which was not confirmed against the DNA. TRBV21-1 is classified as a pseudogene. CDR3 size: 13 residues.

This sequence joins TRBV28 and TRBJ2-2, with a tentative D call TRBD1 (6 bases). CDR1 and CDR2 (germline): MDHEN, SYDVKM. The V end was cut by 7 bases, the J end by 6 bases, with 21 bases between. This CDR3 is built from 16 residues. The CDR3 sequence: CASTGEERKGAGELFF. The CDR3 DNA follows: TGTGCCAGCACTGGTGAGGAGCGCAAGGGGGCCGGGGAGCTGTTTTTT.

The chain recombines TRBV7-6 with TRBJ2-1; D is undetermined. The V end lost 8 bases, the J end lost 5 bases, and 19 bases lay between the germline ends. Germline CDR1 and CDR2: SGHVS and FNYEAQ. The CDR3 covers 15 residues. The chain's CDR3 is CASSILRALNNEQFF. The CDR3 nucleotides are TGTGCCAGCTCAATACTTAGGGCCCTAAACAATGAGCAGTTCTTC.

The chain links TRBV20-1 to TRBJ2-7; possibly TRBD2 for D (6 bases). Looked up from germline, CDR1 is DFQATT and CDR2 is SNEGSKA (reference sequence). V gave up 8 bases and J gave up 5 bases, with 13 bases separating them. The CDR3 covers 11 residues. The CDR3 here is CSIVGLDEQYF. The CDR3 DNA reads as TGCAGTATCGTGGGACTCGACGAGCAGTACTTC.

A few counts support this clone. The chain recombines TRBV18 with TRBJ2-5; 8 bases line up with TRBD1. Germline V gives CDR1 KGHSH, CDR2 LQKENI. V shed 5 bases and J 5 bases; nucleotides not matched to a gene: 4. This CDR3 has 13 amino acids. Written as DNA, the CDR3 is TGTGCCAGCTCATCACAGGGGGAGGAGACCCAGTACTTC. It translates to CASSSQGEETQYF. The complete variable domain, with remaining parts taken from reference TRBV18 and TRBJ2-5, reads NAGVMQNPRHLVRRRGQEARLRCSPMKGHSHVYWYRQLPEEGLKFMVYLQKENIIDESGMPKERFSAEFPKEGPSILRIQQVVRGDSAAYFCASSSQGEETQYFGPGTRLLVL.

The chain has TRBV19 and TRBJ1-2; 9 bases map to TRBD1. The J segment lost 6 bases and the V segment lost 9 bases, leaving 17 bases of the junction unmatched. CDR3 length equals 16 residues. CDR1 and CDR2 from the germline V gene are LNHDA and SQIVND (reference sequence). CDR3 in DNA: TGTGCCAGCATCTACCGGATGGGGACAGGGCTAAATGGCTACACCTTC. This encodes CASIYRMGTGLNGYTF.

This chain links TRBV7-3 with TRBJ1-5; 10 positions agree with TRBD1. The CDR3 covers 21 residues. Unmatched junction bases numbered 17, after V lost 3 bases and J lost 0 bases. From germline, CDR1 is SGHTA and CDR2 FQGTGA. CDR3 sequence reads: CASSLGPPGQGVGHSNQPQHF. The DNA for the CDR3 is TGTGCCAGCAGCTTGGGGCCTCCTGGACAGGGGGTAGGGCATAGCAATCAGCCCCAGCATTTT.

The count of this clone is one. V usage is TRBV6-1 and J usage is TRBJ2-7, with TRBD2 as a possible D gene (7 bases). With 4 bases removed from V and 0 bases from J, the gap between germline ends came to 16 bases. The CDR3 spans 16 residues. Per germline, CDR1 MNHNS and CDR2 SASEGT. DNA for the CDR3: TGTGCCAGCAGTGCCCGAGGGGGGGGGTCCTCCTACGAGCAGTACTTC. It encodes CASSARGGGSSYEQYF.

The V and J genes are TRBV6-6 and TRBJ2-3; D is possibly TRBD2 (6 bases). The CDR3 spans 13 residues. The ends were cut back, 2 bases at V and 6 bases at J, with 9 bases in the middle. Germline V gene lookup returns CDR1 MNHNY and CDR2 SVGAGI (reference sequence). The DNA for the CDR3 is TGTGCCAGCAGTTACGACCGGGGGGATACGCAGTATTTT. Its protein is CASSYDRGDTQYF.

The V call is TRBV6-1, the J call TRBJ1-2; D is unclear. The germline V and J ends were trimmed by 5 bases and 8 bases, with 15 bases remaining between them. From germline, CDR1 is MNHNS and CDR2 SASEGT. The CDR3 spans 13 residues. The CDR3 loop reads CASSKVLATGYTF. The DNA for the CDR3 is TGTGCCAGCAGTAAGGTCCTGGCTACCGGCTACACCTTC.

CDR3 residues: CASSLALFSWNEQFF. The DNA of the CDR3 is TGCGCCAGCAGCTTGGCCCTGTTTAGTTGGAATGAGCAGTTCTTC. The chain recombines TRBV5-1 with TRBJ2-1; D unclear. The CDR3 length is 15 residues. Per the germline V gene, CDR1 is SGHRS and CDR2 is YFSETQ. Trimming removed 0 bases from V and 7 bases from J, with 14 bases in between.

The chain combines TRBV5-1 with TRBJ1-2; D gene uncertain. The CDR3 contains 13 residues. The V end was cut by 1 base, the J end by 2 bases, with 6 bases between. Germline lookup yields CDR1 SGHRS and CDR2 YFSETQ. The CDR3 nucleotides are TGCGCCAGCAGCTTGTGGCCCAACTATGGCTACACCTTC. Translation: CASSLWPNYGYTF.